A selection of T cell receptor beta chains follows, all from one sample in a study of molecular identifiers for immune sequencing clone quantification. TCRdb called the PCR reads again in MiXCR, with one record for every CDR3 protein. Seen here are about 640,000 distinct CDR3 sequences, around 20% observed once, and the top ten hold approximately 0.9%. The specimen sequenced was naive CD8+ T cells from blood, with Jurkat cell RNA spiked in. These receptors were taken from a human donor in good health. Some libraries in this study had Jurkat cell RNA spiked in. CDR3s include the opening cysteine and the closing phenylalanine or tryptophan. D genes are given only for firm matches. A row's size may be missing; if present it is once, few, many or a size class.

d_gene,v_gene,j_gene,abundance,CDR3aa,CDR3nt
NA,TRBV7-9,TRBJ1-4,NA,CASSTRATNEELFF,TGTGCCAGCAGCACCAGAGCAACTAATGAAGAACTGTTTTTT
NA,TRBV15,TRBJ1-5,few,CATSGVQGDNQPQHF,TGTGCCACCAGCGGAGTACAGGGAGACAATCAGCCCCAGCATTTT
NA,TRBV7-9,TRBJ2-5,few,CASSFPIETQYF,TGTGCCAGCAGCTTCCCGATAGAGACCCAGTACTTC
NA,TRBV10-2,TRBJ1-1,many,CASSEGPRGTEAFF,TGCGCCAGCAGTGAGGGCCCCCGTGGGACTGAAGCTTTCTTT
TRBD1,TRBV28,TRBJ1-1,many,CASSLSGTGITEAFF,TGTGCCAGCAGTTTATCTGGGACAGGGATCACTGAAGCTTTCTTT
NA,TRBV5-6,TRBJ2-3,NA,CASSLARGSGRIPDTQYF,TGTGCCAGCAGCTTGGCCAGGGGTTCCGGGAGGATCCCAGATACGCAGTATTTT
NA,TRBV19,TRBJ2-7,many,CATSPGTAYEQYF,TGTGCCACCTCGCCTGGGACCGCTTACGAGCAGTACTTC
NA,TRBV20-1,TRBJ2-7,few,CSAIPVMWGDTTYEQYF,TGCAGTGCAATCCCCGTAATGTGGGGCGACACCACCTACGAGCAGTACTTC
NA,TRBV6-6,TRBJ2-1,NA,CASSYPGYNEQFF,TGTGCCAGCAGTTACCCAGGTTACAATGAGCAGTTCTTC
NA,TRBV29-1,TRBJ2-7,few,CSATGQGLPQQYF,TGCAGCGCTACGGGACAAGGGCTCCCCCAGCAGTACTTC
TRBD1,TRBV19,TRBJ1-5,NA,CASSIGTGHSNQPQHF,TGTGCCAGTAGTATCGGGACAGGGCATAGCAATCAGCCCCAGCATTTT
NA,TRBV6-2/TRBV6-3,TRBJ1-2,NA,CASSPGGRIYGYTF,TGTGCCAGCAGCCCGGGGGGGCGAATCTATGGCTACACCTTC
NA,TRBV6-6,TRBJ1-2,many,CASTQTGKTMATPSKDYGYTF,NA
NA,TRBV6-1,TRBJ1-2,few,CASSEVGPTF,TGTGCCAGCAGTGAAGTGGGGCCCACCTTC
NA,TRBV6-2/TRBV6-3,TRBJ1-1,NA,CTSSYPGGTEAFF,TGTACCAGCAGTTACCCCGGGGGCACTGAAGCTTTCTTT
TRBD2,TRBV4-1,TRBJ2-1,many,CASSQDVPSGVDNEQFF,TGCGCCAGCAGCCAAGATGTGCCTAGCGGGGTTGACAATGAGCAGTTCTTC
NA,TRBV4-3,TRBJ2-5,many,CASSQDRGYQETQYF,TGCGCCAGCAGCCAAGATCGGGGATACCAAGAGACCCAGTACTTC
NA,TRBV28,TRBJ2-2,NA,CASSPHEGVTGELFF,TGTGCCAGCAGTCCACACGAGGGGGTCACCGGGGAGCTGTTTTTT
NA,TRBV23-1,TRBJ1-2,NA,CATQAKRKDGYTF,TGCGCCACACAGGCCAAGAGGAAAGATGGCTACACCTTC
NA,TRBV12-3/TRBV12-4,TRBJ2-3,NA,CASSPTLGPTRDTQYF,TGTGCCAGCAGCCCAACCCTGGGACCAACCAGGGATACGCAGTATTTT
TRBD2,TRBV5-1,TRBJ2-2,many,CASSLILAGSNTGELFF,TGCGCCAGCAGCTTGATTCTAGCGGGATCAAACACCGGGGAGCTGTTTTTT
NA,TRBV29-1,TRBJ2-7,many,CSVIRGVEQYF,TGCAGCGTGATCAGGGGGGTTGAGCAGTACTTC
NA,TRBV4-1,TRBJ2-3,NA,CASSQESGADTQYF,TGCGCCAGCAGCCAAGAATCGGGCGCGGATACGCAGTATTTT
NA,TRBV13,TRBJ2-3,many,CASSLAGHLTSTDTQYF,TGTGCCAGCAGCTTAGCGGGCCACCTCACTAGCACAGATACGCAGTATTTT
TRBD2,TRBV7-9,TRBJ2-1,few,CASSPAGGSSYNEQFF,TGTGCCAGCAGCCCGGCGGGAGGGAGCTCCTACAATGAGCAGTTCTTC
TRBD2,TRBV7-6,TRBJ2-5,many,CASSYGLAPETQYF,TGTGCCAGCAGCTACGGACTAGCGCCCGAGACCCAGTACTTC
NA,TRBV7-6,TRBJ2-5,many,CASSVSSVTQYF,TGTGCCAGCAGCGTGAGCAGTGTGACCCAGTACTTC
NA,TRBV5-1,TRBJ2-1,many,CASSLLPSSYNEQFF,TGCGCCAGCAGTCTTCTACCGAGCTCCTACAATGAGCAGTTCTTC